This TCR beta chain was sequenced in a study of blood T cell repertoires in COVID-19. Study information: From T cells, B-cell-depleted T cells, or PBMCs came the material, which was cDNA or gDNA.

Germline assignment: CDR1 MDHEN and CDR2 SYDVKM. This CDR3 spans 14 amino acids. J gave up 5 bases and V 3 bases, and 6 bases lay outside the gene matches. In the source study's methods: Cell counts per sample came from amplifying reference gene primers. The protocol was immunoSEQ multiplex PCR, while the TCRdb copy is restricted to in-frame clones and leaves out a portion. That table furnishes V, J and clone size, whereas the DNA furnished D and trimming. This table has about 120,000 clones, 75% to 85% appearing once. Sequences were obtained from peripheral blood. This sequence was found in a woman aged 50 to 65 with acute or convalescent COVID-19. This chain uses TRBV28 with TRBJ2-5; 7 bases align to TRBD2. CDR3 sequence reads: CASSLAGVTETQYF. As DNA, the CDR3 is TGTGCCAGCAGTTTGGCGGGGGTAACGGAGACCCAGTACTTC.